What follows are 10 T cell receptor beta chains derived from one specimen sequenced in a study of long-term antiretroviral therapy in people with HIV. Sequencing used immunoSEQ v3.0 at survey level. The table came from immunoSEQ multiplex PCR; TCRdb's copy has only in-frame clones and leaves some out. Of some 29,000 clones listed, approximately 88% are singletons. This sample comprised unsorted PBMCs, obtained 0.5 years after starting antiretroviral therapy. The receptors come from a woman aged 18-29 years with HIV.

The V and J genes are TRBV7-6 and TRBJ2-7, with TRBD1 matching 9 bases. The CDR3 covers 15 residues. CDR1 and CDR2 from the germline V gene are SGHVS and FNYEAQ. J gave up 3 bases and V 5 bases, and 8 bases lay outside the gene matches. The CDR3 spells CASSLGQGPIYEQYF. CDR3 bases: TGTGCCAGCAGCCTAGGACAGGGGCCCATCTACGAGCAGTACTTC.

The chain links TRBV7-9 to TRBJ2-7, with a possible D match to TRBD2 (5 bases). The CDR3 length is 15 residues. Germline V gene lookup returns CDR1 SEHNR and CDR2 FQNEAQ (reference sequence). Trimming removed 4 bases from V and 6 bases from J, with 19 bases in between. The CDR3 DNA reads as TGTGCCAGCAGCTCCCGAGGCGGGTGGCCTAGCGAGCAGTACTTC. Its protein product is CASSSRGGWPSEQYF.

This clone was seen only once. The chain links TRBV7-9 to TRBJ1-5; no clear D. The CDR3 sequence is 16 residues long. Between the trimmed V and J ends, which lost 0 bases and 2 bases, there was a span of 11 bases. Germline V gene sequence: CDR1 SEHNR, CDR2 FQNEAQ (reference sequence). CDR3 sequence reads: CASSLAGGDGNQPQHF. The CDR3 bases are TGTGCCAGCAGCTTAGCAGGAGGTGACGGCAATCAGCCCCAGCATTTT.

With respect to this clone: A read error may produce the germline difference seen at one junction end. The rearrangement joins TRBV7-7 to TRBJ2-2; D gene uncertain. Germline-derived CDR1 and CDR2 are SSHAT and FNYEAQ (reference sequence). CDR3 size: 12 residues. The CDR3 sequence: CASSFPTGELFF. The CDR3 DNA reads as TGTGCTAGCAGCTTCCCCACCGGGGAGCTGTTTTTT. Filled out from reference TRBV7-7 and TRBJ2-2, the complete variable domain reads GAGVSQSPRYKVTKRGQDVTLRCDPISSHATLYWYQQALGQGPEFLTYFNYEAQPDKSGLPSDRFSAERPEGSISTLTIQRTEQRDSAMYRCASSFPTGELFFGEGSRLTVL.

Only a few counts were recorded for this clone. V and J are TRBV7-2 and TRBJ2-1; no clear D. Germline-derived CDR1 and CDR2 are SGHTA and FQGNSA. This CDR3 has 12 amino acids. V was cut by 5 bases and J by 8 bases, with 10 bases left in between. CDR3 residues: CASSQDEDEQFF. DNA for the CDR3: TGTGCCAGCAGCCAGGACGAGGATGAGCAGTTCTTC.

The V gene is TRBV15, the J gene TRBJ2-7; maybe TRBD1 (6 bases). CDR3 length equals 14 residues. Germline lookup yields CDR1 LNHNV and CDR2 YYDKDF (reference sequence). V was pared by 0 bases and J by 2 bases, with 8 bases between. CDR3 in amino acids: CATSREQGPYEQYF. The CDR3 DNA sequence: TGTGCCACCAGCAGAGAACAGGGTCCCTACGAGCAGTACTTC.

The rearrangement joins TRBV27 to TRBJ1-5; unclear D gene. CDR3 length equals 14 residues. Germline loops: CDR1 MNHEY, CDR2 SMNVEV (reference sequence). Trimming took off 6 bases at V and 0 bases at J, with 9 bases between the two ends. In DNA form, the CDR3 reads TGTGCCAGCAGGTCCGTGTATAGCAATCAGCCCCAGCATTTT. Encoded protein: CASRSVYSNQPQHF.

This chain links TRBV27 with TRBJ2-7, with TRBD1 as a possible D gene (5 bases). The CDR3 length is 13 residues. Looked up from germline, CDR1 is MNHEY and CDR2 is SMNVEV (reference sequence). V dropped 2 bases and J dropped 3 bases, with 8 bases sitting between them. This CDR3 reads CASSLTQGYEQYF. As DNA, the CDR3 is TGTGCCAGCAGTTTAACCCAGGGCTACGAGCAGTACTTC.

The J gene is TRBJ1-4, the V gene TRBV9, with D possibly TRBD1 on 6 matching bases. Germline V CDR1 and CDR2: SGDLS, YYNGEE. Trimming took 3 bases from V and 6 from J, leaving 21 bases between them. The CDR3 contains 17 residues. CDR3 region: CASSASLVLGGDEKLFF. DNA of the CDR3: TGTGCCAGCAGCGCTTCACTCGTTTTAGGGGGGGATGAAAAACTGTTTTTT.

The chain combines TRBV7-9 with TRBJ2-1; 8 bases are shared with TRBD2. Per germline, CDR1 SEHNR and CDR2 FQNEAQ (reference sequence). The CDR3 totals 13 residues. V was pared by 4 bases and J by 10 bases, with 6 bases of the junction left unmatched. The CDR3 DNA reads TGTGCCAGCAGCTCGAAACGGGAGGGGGAGCAGTTCTTC. Its translation is CASSSKREGEQFF.